This T cell receptor (beta chain) was identified in a study of TET2 disruption in CD19-targeted CAR T cells (dated by TCRdb to the late 2010s). Concerning the study at large: Sample numbers were set by the original clinical trial design and sample availability, with no additional inclusion criteria. What the authors observed across the whole study: The conclusions about the patient's CAR T cells were based on extensive analysis of only one subject.

The immunoSEQ assay was used to perform TCR beta chain deep sequencing. Regarding the original processing steps: Only productive TCR beta rearrangements went into calculating clonotype frequencies. TCRdb mirrors the immuneACCESS table, restricted to in-frame sequences. Some clones are absent from its copies; in checked studies, under half trace to an unresolved V gene, and the reason for the others is unknown. The D gene and trimming were derived from the DNA, and the V and J assignments and clone size from that table. The sample table on file contains tens of thousands of clones. Approximately 2% of the sample is taken by the ten largest. This sample's treatment or condition label indicates: autologous CTL019 cells: CD19 CAR with 4-1BB and CD3 zeta domains. The CD19 CAR incorporated TCR zeta and 4-1BB costimulatory signaling domains. Leukapheresis was used to collect T cells from peripheral blood for manufacturing CTL019. The DNeasy Blood and Tissue Kit was used to extract genomic DNA from pre-infusion T cells, peripheral blood, or sorted post-infusion T cells.

As to this clone: Its antigen is currently not known. The CDR3 is cut off 3 residues early in the read; its end comes from the germline J gene.

The CDR3 contains 12 residues, cysteine and phenylalanine counted. The DNA has 27 bases, all within the CDR3, and is read from base 1. Via the germline V gene (reference sequence), CDR1 is LNHDA and CDR2 SQIVND. A distance of 4 bases separates the germline ends of V and J, which lose 4 bases and 1 base respectively. The input for sequencing was CD8- CAR+ T cells sorted from cultured blood T cells, taken for CD19 CAR T cell therapy. The cell subset or site label, as the study defines it: CD8-negative CAR-positive T cells from the infusion product. The rearrangement joined TRBV19 to TRBJ1-1; the D gene assignment is ambiguous. The clonotype originates from a man in his sixties or seventies with chronic lymphocytic leukemia. The CDR3 protein sequence reads: CASSTRNTEAFF. The covered CDR3 bases are TGTGCCAGTAGTACCAGGAACACTGAA.